This T cell receptor (beta chain) originates from a study of CD8 T cells in Susac syndrome. The RNA input was roughly 0.45 to 1 ug, and it was reverse transcribed with random hexamers. One entry per CDR3 protein results from TCRdb running MiXCR on the immunoSEQ multiplex PCR reads. The profile shows about 150,000 distinct CDR3 sequences, about 96% of them singletons. This clonotype occurred once. Purification of the CD8+ and CD4+ T cells relied on negative isolation, and TEMRA cells underwent FACS enrichment. In germline, CDR1 is SGHDT, CDR2 YYEEEE. The CDR3 covers 13 residues. The V and J ends lost 1 base and 8 bases respectively, with 10 bases between them.

Sequencing was performed on CD4+ T cells from PBMCs. The receptor was derived from a human donor with Susac syndrome. This chain links TRBV5-6 with TRBJ2-4; TRBD1 might be the D (6 bases). In DNA form, the CDR3 reads TGTGCCAGCAGCTTGTCAGGGGCAGACATTCAGTACTTC. It yields the protein CASSLSGADIQYF. Full variable domain (outside the CDR3, taken from reference TRBV5-6 and TRBJ2-4): DAGVTQSPTHLIKTRGQQVTLRCSPKSGHDTVSWYQQALGQGPQFIFQYYEEEERQRGNFPDRFSGHQFPNYSSELNVNALLLGDSALYLCASSLSGADIQYFGAGTRLSVL.